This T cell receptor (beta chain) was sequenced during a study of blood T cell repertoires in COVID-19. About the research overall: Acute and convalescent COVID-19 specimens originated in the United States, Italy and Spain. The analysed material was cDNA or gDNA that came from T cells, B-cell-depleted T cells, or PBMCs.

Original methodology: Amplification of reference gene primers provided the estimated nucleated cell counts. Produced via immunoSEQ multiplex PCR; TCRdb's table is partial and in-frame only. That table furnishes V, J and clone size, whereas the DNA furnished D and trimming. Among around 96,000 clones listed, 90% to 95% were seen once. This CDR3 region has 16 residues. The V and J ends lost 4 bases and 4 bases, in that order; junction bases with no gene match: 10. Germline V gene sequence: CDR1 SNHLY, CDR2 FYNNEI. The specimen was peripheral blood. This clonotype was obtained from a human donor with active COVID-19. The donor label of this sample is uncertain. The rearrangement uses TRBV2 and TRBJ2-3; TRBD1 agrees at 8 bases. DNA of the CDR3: TGTGCCAGCAGTGTAAGACAGGGGCATTACGCAGATACGCAGTATTTT. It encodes CASSVRQGHYADTQYF.